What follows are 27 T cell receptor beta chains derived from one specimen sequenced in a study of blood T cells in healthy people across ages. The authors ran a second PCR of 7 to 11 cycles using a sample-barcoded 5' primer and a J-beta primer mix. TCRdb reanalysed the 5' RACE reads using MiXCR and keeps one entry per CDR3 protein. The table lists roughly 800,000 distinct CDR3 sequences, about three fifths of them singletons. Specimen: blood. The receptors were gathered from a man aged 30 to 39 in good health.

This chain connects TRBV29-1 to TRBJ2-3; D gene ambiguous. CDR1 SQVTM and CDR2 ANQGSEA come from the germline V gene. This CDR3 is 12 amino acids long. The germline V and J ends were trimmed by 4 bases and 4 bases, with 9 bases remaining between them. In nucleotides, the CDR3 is TGCAGCGTTGTTCAGAGCTCAGATACGCAGTATTTT. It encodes CSVVQSSDTQYF.

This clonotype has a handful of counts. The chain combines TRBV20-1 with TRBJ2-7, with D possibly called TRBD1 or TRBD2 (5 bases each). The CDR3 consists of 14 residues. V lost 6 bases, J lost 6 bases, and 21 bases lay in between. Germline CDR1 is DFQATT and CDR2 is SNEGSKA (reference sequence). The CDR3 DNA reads TGCAGTGCCACGGGGTCGAGGGGTTTGGGCGAGCAGTACTTC. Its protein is CSATGSRGLGEQYF.

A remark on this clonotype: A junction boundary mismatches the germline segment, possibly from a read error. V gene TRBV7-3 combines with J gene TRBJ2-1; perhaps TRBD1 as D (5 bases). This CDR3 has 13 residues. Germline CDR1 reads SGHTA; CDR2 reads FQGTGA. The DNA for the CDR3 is TGTACCAGCAGCTTAGTCGCAGGGAATGAGCAGTTCTTC. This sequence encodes CTSSLVAGNEQFF.

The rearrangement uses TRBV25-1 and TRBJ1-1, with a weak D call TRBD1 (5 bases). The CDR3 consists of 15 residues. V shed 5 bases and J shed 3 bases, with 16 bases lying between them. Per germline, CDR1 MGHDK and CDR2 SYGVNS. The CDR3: CASSSTPGGDTEAFF. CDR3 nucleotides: TGTGCCAGCAGTTCAACTCCCGGGGGTGACACTGAAGCTTTCTTT.

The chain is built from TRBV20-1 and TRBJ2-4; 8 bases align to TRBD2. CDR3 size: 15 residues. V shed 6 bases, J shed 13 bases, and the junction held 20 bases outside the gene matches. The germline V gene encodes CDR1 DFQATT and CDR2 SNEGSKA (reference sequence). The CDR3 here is CSAKSGISGGPEQYF. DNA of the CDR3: TGCAGTGCCAAGAGCGGAATTTCGGGAGGGCCTGAGCAGTACTTC.

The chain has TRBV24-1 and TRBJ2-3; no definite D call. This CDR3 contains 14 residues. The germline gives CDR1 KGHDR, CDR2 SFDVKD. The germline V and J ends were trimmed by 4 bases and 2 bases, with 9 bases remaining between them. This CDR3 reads CATSDPVYTDTQYF. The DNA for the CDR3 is TGTGCCACCAGTGACCCCGTTTACACAGATACGCAGTATTTT.

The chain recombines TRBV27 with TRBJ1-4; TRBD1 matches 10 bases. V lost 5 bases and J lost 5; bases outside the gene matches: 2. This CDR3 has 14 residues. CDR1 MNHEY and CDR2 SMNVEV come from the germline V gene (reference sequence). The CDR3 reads CASSQDRGNEKLFF. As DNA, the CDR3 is TGTGCCAGCAGTCAGGACAGGGGGAATGAAAAACTGTTTTTT.

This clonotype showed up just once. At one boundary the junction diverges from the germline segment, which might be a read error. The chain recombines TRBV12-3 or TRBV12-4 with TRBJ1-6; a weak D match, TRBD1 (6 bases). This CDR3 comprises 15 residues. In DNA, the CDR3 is TGTGTCAGCAGTTTAGGGGGGACGGCTAATTCACCCCTCCACTTT. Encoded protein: CVSSLGGTANSPLHF.

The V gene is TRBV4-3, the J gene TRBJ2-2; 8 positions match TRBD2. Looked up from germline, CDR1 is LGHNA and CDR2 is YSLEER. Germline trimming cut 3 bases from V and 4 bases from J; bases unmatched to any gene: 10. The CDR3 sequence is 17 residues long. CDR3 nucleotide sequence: TGCGCCAGCAGCCACGACCTGCGGGAGGATAGCACCGGGGAGCTGTTTTTT. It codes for CASSHDLREDSTGELFF.

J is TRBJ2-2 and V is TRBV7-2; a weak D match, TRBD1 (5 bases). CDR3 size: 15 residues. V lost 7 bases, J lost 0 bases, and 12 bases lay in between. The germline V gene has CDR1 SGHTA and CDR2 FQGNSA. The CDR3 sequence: CASTRVGPNTGELFF. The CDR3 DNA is TGTGCCAGCACCAGGGTAGGGCCGAACACCGGGGAGCTGTTTTTT. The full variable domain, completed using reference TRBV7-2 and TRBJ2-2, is GAGVSQSPSNKVTEKGKDVELRCDPISGHTALYWYRQSLGQGLEFLIYFQGNSAPDKSGLPSDRFSAERTGGSVSTLTIQRTQQEDSAVYLCASTRVGPNTGELFFGEGSRLTVL.

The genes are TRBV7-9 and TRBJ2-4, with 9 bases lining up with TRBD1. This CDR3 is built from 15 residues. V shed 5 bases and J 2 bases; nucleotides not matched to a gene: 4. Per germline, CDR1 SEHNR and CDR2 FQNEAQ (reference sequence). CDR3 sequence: CASSVGTGTKNIQYF. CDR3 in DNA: TGTGCCAGCAGCGTCGGGACAGGGACCAAAAACATTCAGTACTTC.

This CDR3 is CASSRGGLDYEQYF. The CDR3 DNA reads TGTGCCAGCTCGAGGGGGGGTCTCGACTACGAGCAGTACTTC. The chain couples TRBV18 to TRBJ2-7; TRBD2 might be the D (7 bases). The CDR3 covers 14 residues. Trimming pared 6 bases from V and 3 bases from J, leaving 15 bases between. The V gene's germline CDR1 is KGHSH and CDR2 LQKENI.

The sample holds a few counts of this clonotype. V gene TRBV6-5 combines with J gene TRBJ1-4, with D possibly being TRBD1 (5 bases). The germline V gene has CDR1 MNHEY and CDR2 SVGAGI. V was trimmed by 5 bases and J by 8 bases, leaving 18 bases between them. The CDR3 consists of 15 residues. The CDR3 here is CASSPLGGKTEKLFF. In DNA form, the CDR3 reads TGTGCCAGCAGTCCCCTCGGGGGGAAGACCGAAAAACTGTTTTTT.

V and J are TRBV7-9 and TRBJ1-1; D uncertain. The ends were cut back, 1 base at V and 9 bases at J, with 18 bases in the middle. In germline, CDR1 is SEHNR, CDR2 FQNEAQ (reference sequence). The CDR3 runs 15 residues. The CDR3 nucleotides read TGTGCCAGCAGCTTAGAGAGGGTAGGAAAGTTTCAAGCTTTCTTT. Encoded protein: CASSLERVGKFQAFF.

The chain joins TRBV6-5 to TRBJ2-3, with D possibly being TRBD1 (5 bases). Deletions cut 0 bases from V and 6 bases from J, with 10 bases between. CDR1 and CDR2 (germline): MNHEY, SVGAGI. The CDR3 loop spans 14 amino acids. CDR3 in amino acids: CASSYSNKGDTQYF. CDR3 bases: TGTGCCAGCAGTTACTCGAATAAGGGGGATACGCAGTATTTT.

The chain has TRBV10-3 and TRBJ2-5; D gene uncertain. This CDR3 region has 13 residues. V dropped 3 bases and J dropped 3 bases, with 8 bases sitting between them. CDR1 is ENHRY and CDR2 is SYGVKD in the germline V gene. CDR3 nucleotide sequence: TGTGCCATCAGTGAAGGCCGGGAAGAGACCCAGTACTTC. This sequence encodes CAISEGREETQYF.

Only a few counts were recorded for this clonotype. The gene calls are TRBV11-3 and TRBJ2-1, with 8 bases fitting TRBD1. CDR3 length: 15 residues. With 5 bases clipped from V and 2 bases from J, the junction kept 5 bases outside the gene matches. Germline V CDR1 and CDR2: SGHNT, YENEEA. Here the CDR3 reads CASSPQGVTYNEQFF. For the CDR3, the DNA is TGTGCCAGCAGCCCACAGGGGGTCACCTACAATGAGCAGTTCTTC.

The CDR3 is CSARERDTQYF. The CDR3 DNA reads as TGCAGTGCTAGAGAAAGGGATACGCAGTATTTT. The chain combines TRBV20-1 with TRBJ2-3; D gene unclear. Germline lookup yields CDR1 DFQATT and CDR2 SNEGSKA (reference sequence). The CDR3 runs 11 residues. With 0 bases removed from V and 6 bases from J, the gap between germline ends came to 4 bases.

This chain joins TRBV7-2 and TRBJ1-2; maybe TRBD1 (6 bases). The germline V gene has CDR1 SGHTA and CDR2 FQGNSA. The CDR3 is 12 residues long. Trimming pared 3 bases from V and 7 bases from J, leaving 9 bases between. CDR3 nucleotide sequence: TGTGCCAGCAGCTTGGGACACATTGGCTACACCTTC. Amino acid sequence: CASSLGHIGYTF.

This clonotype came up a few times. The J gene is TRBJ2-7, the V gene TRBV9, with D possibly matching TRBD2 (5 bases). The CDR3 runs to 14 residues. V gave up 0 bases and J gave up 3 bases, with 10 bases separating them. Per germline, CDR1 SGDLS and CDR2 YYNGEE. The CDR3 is CASSVGVDYYEQYF. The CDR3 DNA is TGTGCCAGCAGCGTAGGGGTAGACTACTACGAGCAGTACTTC.

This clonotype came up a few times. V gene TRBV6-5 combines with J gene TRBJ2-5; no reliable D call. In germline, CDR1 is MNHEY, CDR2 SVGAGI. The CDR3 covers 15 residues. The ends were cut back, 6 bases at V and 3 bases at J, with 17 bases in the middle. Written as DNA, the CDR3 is TGTGCCAGCAGAGGGATTGGTTGGCCGAAAGAGACCCAGTACTTC. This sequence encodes CASRGIGWPKETQYF.

DNA for the CDR3: TGCGCCAGCAGCGGAGGGACAGGGGTTCAGTCAGATACGCAGTATTTT. Residues: CASSGGTGVQSDTQYF. This chain links TRBV5-1 with TRBJ2-3; TRBD1 agrees at 10 bases. Trimming at V came to 4 bases and at J to 4 bases, leaving 9 bases not matched to a gene. This CDR3 is 16 amino acids long. Germline values: CDR1 SGHRS, CDR2 YFSETQ.

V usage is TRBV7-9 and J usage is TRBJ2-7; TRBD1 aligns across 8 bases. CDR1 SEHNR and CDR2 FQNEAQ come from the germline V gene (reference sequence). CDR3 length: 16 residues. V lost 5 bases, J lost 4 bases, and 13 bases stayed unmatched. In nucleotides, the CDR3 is TGTGCCAGCAGCCCCCCCTCTGGCAGGGGGCTATACGAGCAGTACTTC. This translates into CASSPPSGRGLYEQYF. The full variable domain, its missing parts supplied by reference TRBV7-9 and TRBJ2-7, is DTGVSQNPRHKITKRGQNVTFRCDPISEHNRLYWYRQTLGQGPEFLTYFQNEAQLEKSRLLSDRFSAERPKGSFSTLEIQRTEQGDSAMYLCASSPPSGRGLYEQYFGPGTRLTVT.

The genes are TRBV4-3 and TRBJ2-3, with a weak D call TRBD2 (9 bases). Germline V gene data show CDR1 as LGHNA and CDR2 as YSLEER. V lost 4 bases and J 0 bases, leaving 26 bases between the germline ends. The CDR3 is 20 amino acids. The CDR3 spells CASSRRTGRHTSGSTDTQYF. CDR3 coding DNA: TGCGCCAGCAGCCGACGGACAGGGAGACACACTAGCGGGAGCACAGATACGCAGTATTTT.

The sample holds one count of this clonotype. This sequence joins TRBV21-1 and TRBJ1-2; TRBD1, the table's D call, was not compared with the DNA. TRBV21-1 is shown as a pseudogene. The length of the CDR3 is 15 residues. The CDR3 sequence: CASSKKRDPGYGNTF. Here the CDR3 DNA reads TGTGCCAGCAGCAAAAAAAGAGACCCCGGGTATGGCAACACCTTC.

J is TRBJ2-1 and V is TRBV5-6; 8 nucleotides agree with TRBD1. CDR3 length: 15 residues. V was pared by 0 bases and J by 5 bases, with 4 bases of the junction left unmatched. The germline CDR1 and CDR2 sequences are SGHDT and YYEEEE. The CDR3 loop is CASSLVQGADNEQFF. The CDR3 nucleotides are TGTGCCAGCAGCTTGGTTCAGGGGGCCGACAATGAGCAGTTCTTC.

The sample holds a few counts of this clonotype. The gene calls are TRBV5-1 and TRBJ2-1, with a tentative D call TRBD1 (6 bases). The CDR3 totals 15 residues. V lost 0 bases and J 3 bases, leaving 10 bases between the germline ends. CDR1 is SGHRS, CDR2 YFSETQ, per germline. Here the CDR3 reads CASSLETGNYNEQFF. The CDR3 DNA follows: TGCGCCAGCAGCTTGGAAACAGGGAACTACAATGAGCAGTTCTTC.